This TCR beta chain was sequenced in a study of cytomegalovirus exposure and HLA in healthy donors. Looking at the study overall: As released early, the data held 80 million to 90 million unique TCRs from HLA-typed donors.

The PCR had 60 Vbeta and 13 Jbeta primers. TCRdb's table, derived via immunoSEQ multiplex PCR, lists solely in-frame clones and lacks some. Found here are 100,000 to 150,000 clones, roughly 72% of them singletons; the top ten hold 4%. The source material was PBMCs. The clonotype was recovered from a man aged 40-50 years in good health and CMV-seropositive.

The CDR3 loop is CASSDAPSGPLHSSYEQYF. Here the CDR3 DNA reads TGTGCCAGCAGTGACGCTCCTAGCGGTCCCCTTCATAGCTCCTACGAGCAGTACTTC. The chain combines TRBV6-4 with TRBJ2-7; 7 bases are shared with TRBD2. The V segment lost 2 bases and the J segment 0 bases; nucleotides outside the gene matches: 16. The CDR3 is 19 residues long. Germline loops: CDR1 MRHNA, CDR2 SNTAGT.